This TCR beta chain is drawn from a study of CXCR3-negative and CXCR3-positive naive CD8 T cells. Comments on this clonotype: Its antigen is undetermined.

The CDR3 has 15 residues. Germline V CDR1 and CDR2: MNHEY, SMNVEV (reference sequence). The method, 5' RACE with UMI labels, was used to prepare the TRB cDNA libraries. TCRdb re-called the 5' RACE reads and catalogs CDR3 proteins one per entry, DNA excluded. The sample has 70,000 to 95,000 distinct CDR3 sequences. The study's findings and limits: Surface CD5 was comparable between naive subsets; TCR strength was inferred from TRB CDR3 properties. Both naive subsets had comparably high diversity; memory CD8+ cells much lower. Cryopreserved cells showed partially decreased CXCR3 expression, and most assays used fresh PBMCs.

The sequence came from a human donor in good health. Some clones in this sample may be carry-over from other donors' samples. Sequencing was done on a sample of naive CXCR3- CD8+ T cells from blood. Subset noted: CD45RO-CCR7+CD27+CD95- naive CD8+ T cells lacking CXCR3 (TNR3-). The chain employs TRBV27 and TRBJ2-3; TCRdb selects TRBD2, and the lack of DNA leaves this call unchecked. CDR3: CASTRLGLADDTQYF.